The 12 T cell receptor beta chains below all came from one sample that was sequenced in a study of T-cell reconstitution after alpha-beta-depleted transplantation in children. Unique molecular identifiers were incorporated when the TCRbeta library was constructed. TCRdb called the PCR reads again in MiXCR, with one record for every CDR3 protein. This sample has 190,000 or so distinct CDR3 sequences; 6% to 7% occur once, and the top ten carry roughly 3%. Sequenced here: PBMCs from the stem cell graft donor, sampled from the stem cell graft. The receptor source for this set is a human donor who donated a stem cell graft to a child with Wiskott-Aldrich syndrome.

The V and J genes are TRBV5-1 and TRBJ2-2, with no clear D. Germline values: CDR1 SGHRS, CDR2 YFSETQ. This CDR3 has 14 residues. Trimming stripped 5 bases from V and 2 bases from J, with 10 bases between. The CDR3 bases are TGCGCCAGCAGTCCGACGGCCAACACCGGGGAGCTGTTTTTT. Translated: CASSPTANTGELFF.

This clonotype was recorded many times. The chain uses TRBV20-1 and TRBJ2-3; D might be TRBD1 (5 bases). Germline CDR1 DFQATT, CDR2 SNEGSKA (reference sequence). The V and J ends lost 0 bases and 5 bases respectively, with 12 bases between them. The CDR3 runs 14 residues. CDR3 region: CSARDAGPQDTQYF. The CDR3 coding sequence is TGCAGTGCTAGAGACGCAGGGCCCCAAGATACGCAGTATTTT.

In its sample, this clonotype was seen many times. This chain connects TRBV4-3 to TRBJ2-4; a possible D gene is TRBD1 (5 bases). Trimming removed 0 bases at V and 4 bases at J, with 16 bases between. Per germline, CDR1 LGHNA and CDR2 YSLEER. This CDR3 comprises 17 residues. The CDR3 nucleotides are TGCGCCAGCAGCCAAGATCCGCAACAAGGGGAAAAAAACATTCAGTACTTC. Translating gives CASSQDPQQGEKNIQYF.

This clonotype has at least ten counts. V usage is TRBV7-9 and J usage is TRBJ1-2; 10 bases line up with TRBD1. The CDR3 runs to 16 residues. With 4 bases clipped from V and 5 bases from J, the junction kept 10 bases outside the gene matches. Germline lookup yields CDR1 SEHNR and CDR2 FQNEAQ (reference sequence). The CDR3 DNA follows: TGTGCCAGCAGCTCTTACCCCGGGACAGGGGATTATGGCTACACCTTC. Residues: CASSSYPGTGDYGYTF.

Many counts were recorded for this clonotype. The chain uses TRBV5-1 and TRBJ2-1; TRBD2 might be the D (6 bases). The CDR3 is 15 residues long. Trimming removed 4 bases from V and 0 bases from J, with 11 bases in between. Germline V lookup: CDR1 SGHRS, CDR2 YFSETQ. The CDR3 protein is CASSIAASSYNEQFF. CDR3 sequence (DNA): TGCGCCAGCAGCATAGCGGCTAGCTCCTACAATGAGCAGTTCTTC.

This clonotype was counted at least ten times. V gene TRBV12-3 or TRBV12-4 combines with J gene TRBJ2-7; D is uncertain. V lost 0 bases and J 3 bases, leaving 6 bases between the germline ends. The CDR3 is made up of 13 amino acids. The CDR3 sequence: CASSLATDYEQYF. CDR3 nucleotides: TGTGCCAGCAGTTTAGCTACAGACTACGAGCAGTACTTC.

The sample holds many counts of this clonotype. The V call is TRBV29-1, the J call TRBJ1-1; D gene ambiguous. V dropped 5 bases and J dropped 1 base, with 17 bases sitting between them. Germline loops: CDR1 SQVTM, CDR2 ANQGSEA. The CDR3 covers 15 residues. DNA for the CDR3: TGCAGCGTTCTGGCCCCCTCGCAGAGGAACACTGAAGCTTTCTTT. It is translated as CSVLAPSQRNTEAFF.

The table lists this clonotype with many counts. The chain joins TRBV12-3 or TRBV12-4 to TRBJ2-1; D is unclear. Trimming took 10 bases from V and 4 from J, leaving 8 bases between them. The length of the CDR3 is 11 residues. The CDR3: CATLFYNEQFF. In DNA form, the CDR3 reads TGTGCCACCCTTTTTTACAATGAGCAGTTCTTC.

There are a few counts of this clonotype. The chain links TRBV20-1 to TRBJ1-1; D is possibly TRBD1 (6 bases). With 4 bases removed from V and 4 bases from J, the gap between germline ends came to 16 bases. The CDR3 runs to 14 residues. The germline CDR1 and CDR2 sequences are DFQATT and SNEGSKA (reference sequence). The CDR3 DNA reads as TGCAGTGCTAAGGTAGGGACATCGGGCACTGAAGCTTTCTTT. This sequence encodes CSAKVGTSGTEAFF.

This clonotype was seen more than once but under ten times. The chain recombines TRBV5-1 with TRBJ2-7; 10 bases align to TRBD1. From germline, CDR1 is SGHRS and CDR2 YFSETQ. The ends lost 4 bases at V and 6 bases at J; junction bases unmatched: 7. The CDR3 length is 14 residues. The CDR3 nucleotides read TGCGCCAGCAGCCGGACGGGACAGGGGCTCGAGCAGTACTTC. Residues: CASSRTGQGLEQYF. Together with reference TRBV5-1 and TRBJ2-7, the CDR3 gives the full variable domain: KAGVTQTPRYLIKTRGQQVTLSCSPISGHRSVSWYQQTPGQGLQFLFEYFSETQRNKGNFPGRFSGRQFSNSRSEMNVSTLELGDSALYLCASSRTGQGLEQYFGPGTRLTVT.

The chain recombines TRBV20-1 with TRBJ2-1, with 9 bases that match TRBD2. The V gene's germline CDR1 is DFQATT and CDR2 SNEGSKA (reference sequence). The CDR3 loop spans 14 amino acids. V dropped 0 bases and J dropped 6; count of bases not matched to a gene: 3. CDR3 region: CSARDSGRVNEQFF. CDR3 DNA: TGCAGTGCTAGAGATAGCGGGAGAGTCAATGAGCAGTTCTTC.

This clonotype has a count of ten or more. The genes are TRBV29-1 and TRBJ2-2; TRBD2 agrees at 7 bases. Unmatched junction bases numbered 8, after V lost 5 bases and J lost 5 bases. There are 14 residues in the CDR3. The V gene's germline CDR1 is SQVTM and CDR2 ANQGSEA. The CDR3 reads CSVRPSGMTGELFF. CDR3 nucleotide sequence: TGCAGCGTTCGTCCTAGCGGAATGACCGGGGAGCTGTTTTTT.